The 21 T cell receptor beta chains given below trace back to one sample, sequenced in a study of cytomegalovirus exposure and HLA in healthy donors. The PCR made use of 60 Vbeta and 13 Jbeta primers. Produced via immunoSEQ multiplex PCR; TCRdb's table is partial and in-frame only. The sample lists 75,000 to 85,000 clones; 80% were seen once. The sample consisted of PBMCs. The receptors originated from a male donor in good health and CMV-seronegative.

This chain links TRBV6-6 with TRBJ2-3; 12 positions agree with TRBD2. Germline V gene lookup returns CDR1 MNHNY and CDR2 SVGAGI (reference sequence). The CDR3 covers 16 residues. The V and J ends lost 6 bases and 3 bases, in that order; junction bases with no gene match: 7. For the CDR3, the DNA is TGTGCCAGCAGATTAGGACTAGCGGGATTAACAGATACGCAGTATTTT. Its protein product is CASRLGLAGLTDTQYF.

The J gene is TRBJ1-2, the V gene TRBV7-2; D is undetermined. This CDR3 comprises 12 residues. Germline CDR1 and CDR2: SGHTA and FQGNSA. The V and J ends lost 0 bases and 8 bases respectively, with 7 bases between them. DNA for the CDR3: TGTGCCAGCAGCTTAGCGCTGGAGGGCTACACCTTC. Translating gives CASSLALEGYTF.

This sequence joins TRBV30 and TRBJ1-5, with 7 bases that match TRBD1. The J segment lost 3 bases and the V segment lost 2 bases, leaving 4 bases of the junction unmatched. This CDR3 has 14 residues. The germline V gene encodes CDR1 GTSNPN and CDR2 SVGIG (reference sequence). Here the CDR3 reads CAWSSTGLNQPQHF. The CDR3 DNA is TGTGCCTGGAGTTCGACAGGGCTCAATCAGCCCCAGCATTTT.

The chain has TRBV28 and TRBJ1-1; TRBD1 might be the D (6 bases). Germline V lookup: CDR1 MDHEN, CDR2 SYDVKM. Trimming stripped 5 bases from V and 3 bases from J, with 16 bases between. This CDR3 is 15 amino acids long. The CDR3 spells CASSLPGDIHTEAFF. CDR3 nucleotides: TGTGCCAGCAGTCTACCTGGGGACATACACACTGAAGCTTTCTTT.

The chain carries TRBV11-2 and TRBJ2-5; D may be TRBD2 (6 bases). The CDR3 contains 13 residues. Germline V CDR1 and CDR2: SGHAT, FQNNGV. Trimming removed 5 bases from V and 3 bases from J, with 10 bases in between. CDR3 sequence: CASSIQREETQYF. DNA for the CDR3: TGTGCCAGCAGCATTCAGCGGGAAGAGACCCAGTACTTC.

The chain combines TRBV19 with TRBJ1-1, with D tentatively TRBD1 (6 bases). Germline V lookup: CDR1 LNHDA, CDR2 SQIVND (reference sequence). Trimming left V 5 bases short and J 1 base short, with 11 bases between. This CDR3 region has 14 residues. CDR3 DNA sequence: TGTGCCAGTAGTCTCAGGACAGCGAACACTGAAGCTTTCTTT. This gives the protein CASSLRTANTEAFF. Drawing the rest from reference TRBV19 and TRBJ1-1, the complete variable domain is DGGITQSPKYLFRKEGQNVTLSCEQNLNHDAMYWYRQDPGQGLRLIYYSQIVNDFQKGDIAEGYSVSREKKESFPLTVTSAQKNPTAFYLCASSLRTANTEAFFGQGTRLTVV.

This chain links TRBV5-1 with TRBJ2-3; D perhaps matches TRBD1 (5 bases). Trimming cost V 4 bases and J 0 bases, with 9 bases left between them. Germline V CDR1 and CDR2: SGHRS, YFSETQ. The CDR3 sequence is 14 residues long. CDR3 in amino acids: CASSPGHSTDTQYF. DNA of the CDR3: TGCGCCAGCAGCCCCGGACATAGCACAGATACGCAGTATTTT.

This clone was observed a few times. V is TRBV9 and J is TRBJ2-2; TRBD1 aligns across 9 bases. Germline CDR1 reads SGDLS; CDR2 reads YYNGEE. V dropped 2 bases and J dropped 5; count of bases not matched to a gene: 4. This CDR3 contains 15 residues. CDR3 nucleotides: TGTGCCAGCAGCGTCCGGGACAGGGTTACCGGGGAGCTGTTTTTT. Its translation is CASSVRDRVTGELFF. The complete variable domain, with remaining parts taken from reference TRBV9 and TRBJ2-2, reads DSGVTQTPKHLITATGQRVTLRCSPRSGDLSVYWYQQSLDQGLQFLIQYYNGEERAKGNILERFSAQQFPDLHSELNLSSLELGDSALYFCASSVRDRVTGELFFGEGSRLTVL.

The chain couples TRBV2 to TRBJ1-6, with 7 nucleotides matching TRBD1. CDR1 is SNHLY and CDR2 is FYNNEI in the germline V gene. This CDR3 has 15 amino acids. V trimming: 1 base; J trimming: 7 bases; junction bases outside the gene matches: 4. The CDR3 is CASSEEGQNNSPLHF. DNA for the CDR3: TGTGCCAGCAGTGAAGAGGGACAGAACAATTCACCCCTCCACTTT.

This clone showed up just once. The chain is built from TRBV11-1 and TRBJ2-3, with 9 bases lining up with TRBD1. Germline-derived CDR1 and CDR2 are SGHAT and FQDESV (reference sequence). The V and J ends lost 4 bases and 6 bases, in that order; junction bases with no gene match: 11. The CDR3 length is 16 residues. The CDR3 nucleotides are TGTGCCAGCAGCTACCGGGGACAGGGAGTTGGGGATACGCAGTATTTT. Translation: CASSYRGQGVGDTQYF. The full variable domain, in which reference TRBV11-1 and TRBJ2-3 provide the parts outside the CDR3, is EAEVAQSPRYKITEKSQAVAFWCDPISGHATLYWYRQILGQGPELLVQFQDESVVDDSQLPKDRFSAERLKGVDSTLKIQPAELGDSAMYLCASSYRGQGVGDTQYFGPGTRLTVL.

This clone was counted a single time. The chain is built from TRBV2 and TRBJ1-4; 8 bases agree with TRBD1. This CDR3 has 15 amino acids. With 5 bases clipped from V and 2 bases from J, the junction kept 4 bases outside the gene matches. Per the germline V gene, CDR1 is SNHLY and CDR2 is FYNNEI. CDR3 nucleotides: TGTGCCAGCAGTCTACAGGGGGGCACTAATGAAAAACTGTTTTTT. Its protein product is CASSLQGGTNEKLFF.

The rearrangement links TRBV11-2 to TRBJ1-1; D might be TRBD1 (5 bases). V was clipped by 1 base and J by 4 bases, with 10 bases between them. Germline V lookup: CDR1 SGHAT, CDR2 FQNNGV. The CDR3 spans 14 residues. The DNA for the CDR3 is TGTGCCAGCAGCTTAGTACAGGACGGCACTGAAGCTTTCTTT. Residues: CASSLVQDGTEAFF.

The rearrangement uses TRBV4-1 and TRBJ2-7; 8 bases are shared with TRBD1. This CDR3 is built from 14 residues. Germline V lookup: CDR1 MGHRA, CDR2 YSYEKL. J gave up 7 bases and V 4 bases, and 9 bases lay outside the gene matches. The CDR3 coding sequence is TGCGCCAGCAGCCGCCAACCGACAGGGGAGGAGCAGTACTTC. This encodes CASSRQPTGEEQYF.

The V and J genes are TRBV5-4 and TRBJ2-7; TRBD2 aligns across 7 bases. Trimming removed 0 bases from V and 7 bases from J; junction bases left unmatched: 13. Germline V gene data show CDR1 as SGHNT and CDR2 as YYREEE (reference sequence). The CDR3 is 16 amino acids. The CDR3 sequence: CASSLGRGGGAQEQYF. In nucleotides, the CDR3 is TGTGCCAGCAGCTTGGGCCGTGGCGGGGGTGCTCAAGAGCAGTACTTC.

The V gene is TRBV6-1, the J gene TRBJ1-2; 8 bases are a match to TRBD1. The CDR3 runs to 13 residues. The trim removed 6 bases at V and 4 bases at J, leaving 4 bases unmatched. The germline CDR1 and CDR2 sequences are MNHNS and SASEGT. The CDR3 region is CASRGQERYGYTF. The CDR3 DNA is TGTGCCAGCAGGGGACAGGAGCGCTATGGCTACACCTTC.

This chain joins TRBV5-1 and TRBJ2-5; unclear D gene. CDR1 is SGHRS, CDR2 YFSETQ, per germline. CDR3 length: 13 residues. V lost 0 bases to trimming and J lost 3 bases, with 6 bases between them. The CDR3 bases are TGCGCCAGCAGCTTGGTTCCAGAAGAGACCCAGTACTTC. Translated, it gives CASSLVPEETQYF.

The chain links TRBV5-5 to TRBJ2-3, with 7 bases aligning to TRBD2. This CDR3 contains 15 residues. V was clipped by 2 bases and J by 3 bases; unmatched bases: 6. Germline CDR1 is SGHKS and CDR2 is YYEKEE (reference sequence). CDR3 nucleotide sequence: TGTGCCAGCAGCTTATTTTTGGGGGGGACAGATACGCAGTATTTT. The encoded protein is CASSLFLGGTDTQYF.

This chain connects TRBV5-6 to TRBJ2-7, with 7 bases lining up with TRBD1. The germline V gene has CDR1 SGHDT and CDR2 YYEEEE. V shed 3 bases and J 3 bases; nucleotides not matched to a gene: 6. This CDR3 has 14 residues. Here the CDR3 DNA reads TGTGCCAGCAGCTGGACGGGACAGAGCTACGAGCAGTACTTC. It encodes CASSWTGQSYEQYF.

This chain links TRBV10-2 with TRBJ2-7; 8 bases are shared with TRBD1. This CDR3 region has 14 residues. Germline V CDR1 and CDR2: WSHSY, SAAADI. The V segment lost 6 bases and the J segment 2 bases; nucleotides outside the gene matches: 6. The CDR3 DNA sequence: TGCGCCAGCAGGAGGGAGACAGGGGCCTACGAGCAGTACTTC. As protein: CASRRETGAYEQYF.

The table lists this clone with a few counts. The rearrangement links TRBV4-1 to TRBJ2-5; the match to TRBD2 covers 14 bases. The V gene end was trimmed by 0 bases and the J gene end by 7 bases; junction bases not matched to a gene: 10. This CDR3 region has 18 residues. CDR1 and CDR2 from the germline V gene are MGHRA and YSYEKL. The CDR3 region is CASSQDPGTSGGSWTQYF. CDR3 bases: TGCGCCAGCAGCCAAGACCCCGGGACTAGCGGGGGTTCTTGGACCCAGTACTTC.

This chain uses TRBV13 with TRBJ1-3, with D possibly matching TRBD1 (6 bases). This CDR3 has 18 amino acids. CDR1 is PRHDT and CDR2 is FYEKMQ in the germline V gene (reference sequence). Trimming removed 1 base from V and 0 bases from J, with 16 bases in between. The CDR3 reads CASSLEQGGGDSGNTIYF. The CDR3 bases are TGTGCCAGCAGCTTAGAACAGGGCGGCGGCGACTCTGGAAACACCATATATTTT.